The T cell receptor (beta chain) under discussion was sequenced for a study of cytomegalovirus exposure and HLA in healthy donors. Germline V CDR1 and CDR2: SNHLY, FYNNEI. The V and J ends lost 6 bases and 0 bases, in that order; junction bases with no gene match: 8. This CDR3 is built from 18 residues. Points from the study as a whole: Despite most TCR sequences being rare, some public TCRs occurred in many donors.

This clone was counted a single time. No antigen is known for it. PCR primers comprised 60 Vbeta and 13 Jbeta primers. The protocol was immunoSEQ multiplex PCR, while the TCRdb copy is restricted to in-frame clones and leaves out a portion. In the table there are some 120,000 clones, 81% of which are singletons. This chain connects TRBV2 to TRBJ2-3, with 14 bases matching TRBD2. The sequence derives from a man aged 18 to 29 in good health and CMV-seronegative. The sequenced sample was PBMCs. The CDR3 loop is CASSSGLAGASSTDTQYF. CDR3 in DNA: TGTGCCAGCAGCTCGGGACTAGCGGGGGCCTCTAGCACAGATACGCAGTATTTT.